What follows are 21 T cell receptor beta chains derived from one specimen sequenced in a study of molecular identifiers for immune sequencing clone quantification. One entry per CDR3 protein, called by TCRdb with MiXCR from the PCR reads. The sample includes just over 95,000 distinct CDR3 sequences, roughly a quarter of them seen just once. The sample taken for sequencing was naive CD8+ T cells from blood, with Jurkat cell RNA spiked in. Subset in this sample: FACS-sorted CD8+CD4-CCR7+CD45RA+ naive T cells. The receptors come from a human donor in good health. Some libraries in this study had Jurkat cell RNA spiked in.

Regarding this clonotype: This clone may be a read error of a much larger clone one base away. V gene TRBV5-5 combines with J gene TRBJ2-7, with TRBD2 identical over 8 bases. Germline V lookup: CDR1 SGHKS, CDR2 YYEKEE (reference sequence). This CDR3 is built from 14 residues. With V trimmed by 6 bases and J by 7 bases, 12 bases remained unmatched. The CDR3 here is CASTRPGGLREQYF. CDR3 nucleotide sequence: TGTGCCAGCACCCGGCCGGGAGGGCTAAGGGAGCAGTACTTC.

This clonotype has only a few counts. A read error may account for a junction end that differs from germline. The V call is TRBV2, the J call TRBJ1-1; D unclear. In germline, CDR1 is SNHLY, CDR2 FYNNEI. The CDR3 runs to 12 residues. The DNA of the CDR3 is TGTGTCAGCAGTGAAGTCCGCACTGAAGCTTTCTTT. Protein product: CVSSEVRTEAFF.

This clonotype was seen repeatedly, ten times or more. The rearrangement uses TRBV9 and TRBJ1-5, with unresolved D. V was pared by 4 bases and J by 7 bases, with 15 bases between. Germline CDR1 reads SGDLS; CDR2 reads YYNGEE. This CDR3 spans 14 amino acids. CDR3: CASSPDLSVQPQHF. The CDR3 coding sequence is TGTGCCAGCAGCCCAGACTTGAGCGTGCAGCCCCAGCATTTT.

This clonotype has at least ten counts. The CDR3 DNA follows: TGTGCCAGCAGTCCCCCGCCGTCCGGTGAGGCAGATACGCAGTATTTT. This codes for CASSPPPSGEADTQYF. The chain recombines TRBV28 with TRBJ2-3; D remains ambiguous. The CDR3 extends over 16 amino acids. The V end was cut by 5 bases, the J end by 4 bases, with 19 bases between. The germline CDR1 and CDR2 sequences are MDHEN and SYDVKM.

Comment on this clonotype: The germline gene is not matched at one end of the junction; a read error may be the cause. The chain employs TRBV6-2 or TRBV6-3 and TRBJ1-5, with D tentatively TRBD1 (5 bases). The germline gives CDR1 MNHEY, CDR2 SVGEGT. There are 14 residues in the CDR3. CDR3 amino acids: CARSYGARHPPPHF. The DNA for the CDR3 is TGTGCCCGCAGTTATGGGGCCCGCCATCCGCCCCCGCATTTT.

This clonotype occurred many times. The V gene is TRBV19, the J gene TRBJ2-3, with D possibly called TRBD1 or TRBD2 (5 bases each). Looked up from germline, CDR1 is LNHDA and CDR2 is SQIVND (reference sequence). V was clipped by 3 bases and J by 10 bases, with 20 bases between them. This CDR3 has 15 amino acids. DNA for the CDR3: TGTGCCAGTAGTATCGGGTATGGGACGTCCCAGGCGCAGTATTTT. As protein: CASSIGYGTSQAQYF.

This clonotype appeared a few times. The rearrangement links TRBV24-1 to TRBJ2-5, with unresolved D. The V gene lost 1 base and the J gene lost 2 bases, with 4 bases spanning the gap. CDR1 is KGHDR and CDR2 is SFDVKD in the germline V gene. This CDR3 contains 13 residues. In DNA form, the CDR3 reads TGTGCCACCAGTGATTTTGCGCAAGAGACCCAGTACTTC. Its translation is CATSDFAQETQYF.

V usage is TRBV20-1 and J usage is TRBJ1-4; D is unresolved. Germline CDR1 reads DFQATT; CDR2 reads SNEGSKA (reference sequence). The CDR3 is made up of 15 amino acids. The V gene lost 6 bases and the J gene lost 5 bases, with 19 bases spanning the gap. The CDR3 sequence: CSAQLRTLENEKLFF. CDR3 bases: TGCAGTGCCCAACTACGGACCTTAGAAAATGAAAAACTGTTTTTT.

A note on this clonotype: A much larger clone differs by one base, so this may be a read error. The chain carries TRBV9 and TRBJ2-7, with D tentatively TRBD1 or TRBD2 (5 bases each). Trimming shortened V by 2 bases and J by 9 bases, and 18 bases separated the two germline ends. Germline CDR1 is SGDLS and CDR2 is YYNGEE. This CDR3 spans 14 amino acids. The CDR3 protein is CASSVWDHPDGQYF. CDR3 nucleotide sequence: TGTGCCAGCAGCGTCTGGGACCACCCGGACGGGCAGTACTTC.

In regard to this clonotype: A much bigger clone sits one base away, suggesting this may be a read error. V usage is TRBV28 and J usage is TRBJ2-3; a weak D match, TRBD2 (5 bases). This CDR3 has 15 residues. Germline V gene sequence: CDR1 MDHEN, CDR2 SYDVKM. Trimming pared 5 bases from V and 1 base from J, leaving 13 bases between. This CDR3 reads CASSPQDWGTDTQYF. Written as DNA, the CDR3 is TGTGCCAGCAGTCCCCAGGACTGGGGCACAGATACGCAGTATTTT.

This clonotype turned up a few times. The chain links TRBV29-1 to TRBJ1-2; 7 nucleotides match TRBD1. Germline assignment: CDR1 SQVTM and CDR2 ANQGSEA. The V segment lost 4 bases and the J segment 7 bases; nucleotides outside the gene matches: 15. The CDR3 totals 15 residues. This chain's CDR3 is CSVGPSQGGMGGYTF. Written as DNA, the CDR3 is TGCAGCGTTGGTCCCAGTCAGGGGGGCATGGGTGGCTACACCTTC.

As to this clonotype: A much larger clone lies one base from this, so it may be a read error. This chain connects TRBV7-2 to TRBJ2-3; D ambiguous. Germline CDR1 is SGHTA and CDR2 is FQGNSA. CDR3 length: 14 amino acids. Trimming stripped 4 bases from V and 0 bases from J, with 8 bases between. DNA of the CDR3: TGTGCCAGCAGCTGGCCGGCCAGCACAGATACGCAGTATTTT. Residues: CASSWPASTDTQYF.

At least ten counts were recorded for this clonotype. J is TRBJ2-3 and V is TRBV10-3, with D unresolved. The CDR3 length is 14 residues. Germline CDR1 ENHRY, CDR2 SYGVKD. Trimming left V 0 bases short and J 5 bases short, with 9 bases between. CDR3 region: CAISESVGRDTQYF. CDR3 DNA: TGTGCCATCAGTGAGTCCGTCGGACGAGATACGCAGTATTTT.

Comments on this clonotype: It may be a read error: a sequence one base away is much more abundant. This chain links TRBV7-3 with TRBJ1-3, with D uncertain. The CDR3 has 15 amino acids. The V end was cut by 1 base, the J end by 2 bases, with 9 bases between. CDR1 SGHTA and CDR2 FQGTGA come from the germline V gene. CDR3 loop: CASSLSTSAGNTIYF. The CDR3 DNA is TGTGCCAGCAGCTTAAGTACATCAGCTGGAAACACCATATATTTT.

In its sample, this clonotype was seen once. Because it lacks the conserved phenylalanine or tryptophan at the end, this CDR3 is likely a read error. Written as DNA, the CDR3 is TGTGCCAGCAGCCAAGTTTCAACGTACAATGAGCAGTTCTTA. Translated: CASSQVSTYNEQFL. The chain carries TRBV14 and TRBJ2-1, with unresolved D. V was trimmed by 1 base and J by 4 bases, leaving 8 bases between them. Germline V gene sequence: CDR1 SGHDN, CDR2 FVKESK. CDR3 length: 14 amino acids.

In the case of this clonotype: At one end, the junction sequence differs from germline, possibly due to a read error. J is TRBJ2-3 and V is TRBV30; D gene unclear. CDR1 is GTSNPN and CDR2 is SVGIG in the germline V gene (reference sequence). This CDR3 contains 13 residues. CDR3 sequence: CAWSVLAPDTRYF. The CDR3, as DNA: TGTGCCTGGAGTGTACTGGCCCCAGATACGCGGTATTTT.

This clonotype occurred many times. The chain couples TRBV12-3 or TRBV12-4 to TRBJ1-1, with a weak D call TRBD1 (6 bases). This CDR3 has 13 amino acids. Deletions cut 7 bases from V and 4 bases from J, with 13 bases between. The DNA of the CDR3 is TGTGCCAGCACCCACAGGGTGGGCACTGAAGCTTTCTTT. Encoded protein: CASTHRVGTEAFF.

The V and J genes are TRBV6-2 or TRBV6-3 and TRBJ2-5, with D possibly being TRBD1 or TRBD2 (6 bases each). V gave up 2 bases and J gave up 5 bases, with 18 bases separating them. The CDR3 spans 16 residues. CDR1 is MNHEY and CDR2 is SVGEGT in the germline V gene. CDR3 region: CASSYPKQGGEETQYF. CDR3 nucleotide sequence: TGTGCCAGCAGTTACCCTAAACAGGGCGGGGAGGAGACCCAGTACTTC.

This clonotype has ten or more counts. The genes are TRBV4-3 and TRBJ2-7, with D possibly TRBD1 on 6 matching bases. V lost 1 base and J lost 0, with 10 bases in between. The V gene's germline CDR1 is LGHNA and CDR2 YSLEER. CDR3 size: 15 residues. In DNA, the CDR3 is TGCGCCAGCAGCCAAGGCAGGGGCGGCTCCTACGAGCAGTACTTC. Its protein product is CASSQGRGGSYEQYF.

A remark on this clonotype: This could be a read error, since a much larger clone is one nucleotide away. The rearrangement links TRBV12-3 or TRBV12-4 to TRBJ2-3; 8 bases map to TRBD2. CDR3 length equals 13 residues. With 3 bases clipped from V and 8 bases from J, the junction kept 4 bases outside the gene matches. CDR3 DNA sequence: TGTGCCAGCAGTTTCACTAGCGGAGGTACGCAGTATTTT. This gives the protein CASSFTSGGTQYF.

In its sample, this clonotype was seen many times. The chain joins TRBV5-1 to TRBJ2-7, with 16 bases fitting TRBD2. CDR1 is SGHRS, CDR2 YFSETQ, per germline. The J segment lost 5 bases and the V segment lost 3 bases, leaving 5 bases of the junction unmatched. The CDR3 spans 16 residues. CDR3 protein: CASSSGTSGGADEQYF. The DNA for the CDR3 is TGCGCCAGCAGCTCCGGGACTAGCGGGGGGGCCGACGAGCAGTACTTC. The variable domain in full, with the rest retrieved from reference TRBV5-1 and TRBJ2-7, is KAGVTQTPRYLIKTRGQQVTLSCSPISGHRSVSWYQQTPGQGLQFLFEYFSETQRNKGNFPGRFSGRQFSNSRSEMNVSTLELGDSALYLCASSSGTSGGADEQYFGPGTRLTVT.